The T cell receptor beta chain under discussion was sequenced for a study of glioma-infiltrating T cells. The iRepertoire nested amplicon-rescue multiplex PCR amplified TCR alpha and beta CDR3s from RNA. Tissue mRNA or PBMC total RNA, 100-400 ng, went into one-step reverse transcription and amplification. TCRdb independently ran MiXCR on the multiplex PCR reads; one entry per CDR3 protein. The top ten hold around 5% of the sample, which has about 180,000 distinct CDR3 sequences, around 42% seen once. Study findings and constraints: Very few CDR3 sequences were shared between tissue and blood. Tissue-blood divergence was below expectation in non-neoplastic patients, above in gliomas.

The table lists this clonotype with many counts. Its antigen is still unknown. The CDR3 loop spans 15 amino acids. The trim removed 5 bases at V and 3 bases at J, leaving 7 bases unmatched. Per the germline V gene, CDR1 is KGHSH and CDR2 is LQKENI. V gene TRBV18 combines with J gene TRBJ1-1; TRBD1 matches at 9 bases. This receptor was identified in a human donor with low-grade glioma or glioblastoma, undergoing nonglioma brain surgery, or in good health (not recorded which). Sequenced sample: glioma tissue, nonneoplastic brain tissue, or PBMCs (not recorded which). CDR3 protein: CASSSNRGQDTEAFF. In DNA, the CDR3 is TGTGCCAGCTCATCAAACAGGGGGCAAGACACTGAAGCTTTCTTT.